Given below is one T cell receptor (beta chain) in context. What antigen it recognizes has not been identified. Per-base qualities were not stored, and no clone one base away is much larger. The sample is drawn from a study of cytotoxic CD8 clonotypes in ibrutinib-treated CLL (dated by TCRdb to the early 2020s). Some background on the complete study: The cohort was composed of under 12 relapsed/refractory and 15 treatment-naive patients; IGHV unmutated status was identified in some 17 patients. An average of 255,043 productive templates and 94,082 productive rearrangements was obtained per sample. Partial responses were observed in 24 patients and complete responses in 2; after a median follow-up of around 68 months, remission was maintained in 15 or so patients and progression was observed in about twelve. The response samples were drawn at a median of roughly twelve months into treatment, with a range of about 6 to 40 months. Cryopreserved peripheral blood mononuclear cells were collected at three points: before therapy, at response, and at either sustained remission or disease progression. Every remission and progressive disease sample was obtained while ibrutinib was still being received by the patients. Longitudinal samples were obtainable from about 30% of the roughly 86 participants in the trial. The paper as a whole reports these results and caveats: Public clonotypes were rare and either shrank or stayed stable during treatment, and the rise in clonality at ibrutinib response reflected expansion of private clonotypes. Baseline clonality exceeded that of age-matched healthy donors and correlated strongly with circulating CD8+ T-cell counts. At ibrutinib response clonality went up, during sustained remission it held steady, and at progression it dropped back toward baseline. Lymph node repertoires were not examined, and the timing of sampling was not matched between patients in sustained remission and those whose disease progressed.

The goal of deep resolution MiSeq sequencing was a depth between 1 in 1 million and 1 in 200,000 T cells, and coverage averaged 10x per clonotype. The immunoSEQ hsTCRB Kit was used to generate TCR beta libraries. In the source study's methods: ImmunoSEQ Data Assistant and ImmunoSEQ Analyzer were used for data analysis, and V, D and J genes were assigned according to IMGT definitions. Clonality, which ranges from 0 to 1, was calculated as one minus the normalized Shannon entropy of productive rearrangement frequencies. Public clonotype analysis was restricted to overrepresented clonotypes comprising at least 0.05% of each patient's repertoire. Thirteen age-matched healthy donor repertoires from immuneACCESS were used as controls for clonality. As stored in TCRdb, this immuneACCESS dataset retains in-frame rearrangements with V and J assigned. A fraction of the clones does not appear; measured against another copy, unresolved V genes explain less than half of the discrepancy, and the remainder lacks a known reason. The D gene and trimming were derived from the DNA, and the V and J assignments and clone size from that table. For this sample the table gives some 200,000 clones, of which roughly 65% were detected only once. Clones ranked in the top ten supply approximately 6% of the sample.

Reading the label with the study, this specimen's time point is: about a year on ibrutinib. For TCR beta library preparation, roughly 2.1 micrograms of genomic DNA was extracted from cryopreserved PBMCs. Longitudinal blood samples from CLL patients on ibrutinib monotherapy underwent high-throughput TCR beta sequencing. The patients took part in an open-label, single-center phase 2 trial of ibrutinib monotherapy. Here V drops 5 bases and J drops 5 bases, and the junction holds 1 base not matched to any gene. The CDR3, from cysteine to phenylalanine, totals 12 residues. Only the CDR3 DNA is retained, 36 bases long and in frame from the first base. CDR1 and CDR2, looked up from the germline V gene, are SGHNT and YENEEA.

The receptor was derived from a human donor with chronic lymphocytic leukemia. Sample: PBMCs, taken after 12 months of ibrutinib treatment. The rearrangement combines TRBV11-3 with TRBJ2-3; 7 bases in between match TRBD2. The nucleotide sequence reads TGTGCCAGCAGCGGCGGGGGAGATACGCAGTATTTT. Its amino acids are CASSGGGDTQYF. Beyond the CDR3, the reference TRBV11-3 and TRBJ2-3 genes provide the residues; the full variable domain reads: EAGVVQSPRYKIIEKKQPVAFWCNPISGHNTLYWYLQNLGQGPELLIRYENEEAVDDSQLPKDRFSAERLKGVDSTLKIQPAELGDSAVYLCASSGGGDTQYFGPGTRLTVL.